The 9 T cell receptor beta chains listed next were all sequenced from one sample in a study of CD4+ T cells in melanoma. Sequencing used immunoSEQ multiplex PCR; TCRdb keeps in-frame clones, though not all of them. The top ten clones hold 10% to 15% of a sample with some 50,000 clones, nearly 90% of them seen once. Sequences were obtained from peripheral blood. The receptors were gathered from a human donor with melanoma.

The rearrangement joins TRBV2 to TRBJ2-7, with D perhaps matching TRBD2 (7 bases). This CDR3 is 12 amino acids long. From germline, CDR1 is SNHLY and CDR2 FYNNEI. V was pared by 6 bases and J by 6 bases, with 12 bases between. CDR3 coding DNA: TGTGCCAGCAGGGCGGGGGACATCGAGCAGTACTTC. This gives the protein CASRAGDIEQYF.

The CDR3 here is CASSLGVWGQPQHF. In nucleotides, the CDR3 is TGTGCCAGCAGCTTAGGGGTTTGGGGTCAGCCCCAGCATTTT. The genes are TRBV7-2 and TRBJ1-5, with D hard to call. CDR3 length: 14 residues. V gave up 1 base and J gave up 6 bases, with 10 bases separating them. The germline gives CDR1 SGHTA, CDR2 FQGNSA. The whole variable domain, remainder taken from reference TRBV7-2 and TRBJ1-5, is GAGVSQSPSNKVTEKGKDVELRCDPISGHTALYWYRQSLGQGLEFLIYFQGNSAPDKSGLPSDRFSAERTGGSVSTLTIQRTQQEDSAVYLCASSLGVWGQPQHFGDGTRLSIL.

The chain uses TRBV7-3 and TRBJ2-7; D is uncertain. The CDR3 spans 15 residues. V shed 2 bases and J shed 1 base, with 12 bases lying between them. In germline, CDR1 is SGHTA, CDR2 FQGTGA. This CDR3 reads CASSLRADQSYEQYF. In DNA, the CDR3 is TGTGCCAGCAGCTTACGGGCGGACCAGTCCTACGAGCAGTACTTC.

CDR3 nucleotide sequence: TGTGCCAGCAGTGCGGGACTAGCGGAGACCCAGTACTTC. Residues: CASSAGLAETQYF. The genes are TRBV2 and TRBJ2-5; 10 bases are a match to TRBD2. V lost 4 bases, J lost 5 bases, and 1 base stayed unmatched. Germline V lookup: CDR1 SNHLY, CDR2 FYNNEI. This CDR3 contains 13 residues.

This chain joins TRBV18 and TRBJ2-7, with unresolved D. This CDR3 is 14 amino acids long. V lost 3 bases to trimming and J lost 0 bases, with 9 bases between them. The germline V gene encodes CDR1 KGHSH and CDR2 LQKENI. CDR3 sequence: CASSPLQNSYEQYF. CDR3 DNA sequence: TGTGCCAGCTCACCGTTACAGAACTCCTACGAGCAGTACTTC.

V gene TRBV4-3 combines with J gene TRBJ1-1; D not resolved. The CDR3 is 16 amino acids. The ends were cut back, 1 base at V and 3 bases at J, with 15 bases in the middle. The germline V gene has CDR1 LGHNA and CDR2 YSLEER. In DNA, the CDR3 is TGCGCCAGCAGCCAAGTGGGGATAAATGGGGACACTGAAGCTTTCTTT. Translating gives CASSQVGINGDTEAFF.

The chain joins TRBV4-3 to TRBJ2-3; 11 nucleotides align to TRBD2. Trimming cost V 0 bases and J 4 bases; bases outside gene matches: 3. The CDR3 runs 16 residues. Germline V gene lookup returns CDR1 LGHNA and CDR2 YSLEER. The CDR3 is CASSQDLAGGADTQYF. The CDR3 DNA sequence: TGCGCCAGCAGCCAAGATCTAGCGGGGGGAGCAGATACGCAGTATTTT.

V is TRBV28 and J is TRBJ1-2, with a possible D match to TRBD1 (5 bases). The CDR3 totals 13 residues. Germline V gene data show CDR1 as MDHEN and CDR2 as SYDVKM. Deletions cut 2 bases from V and 2 bases from J, with 6 bases between. CDR3 nucleotides: TGTGCCAGCAGTTTACCAGGGAACTATGGCTACACCTTC. Its translation is CASSLPGNYGYTF.

The chain has TRBV6-1 and TRBJ1-5; D is uncertain. Between the trimmed V and J ends, which lost 2 bases and 6 bases, there was a span of 2 bases. This CDR3 region has 11 residues. CDR1 and CDR2 from the germline V gene are MNHNS and SASEGT. CDR3 sequence reads: CASSESQPQHF. CDR3 sequence (DNA): TGTGCCAGCAGTGAAAGTCAGCCCCAGCATTTT.